The following is a T cell receptor (beta chain) sequence with its context. This clonotype appeared many times. Its specific antigen is unknown. Qualities for individual bases were not recorded, and no much larger clone is one base off. The sample comes from a study of regulatory T cells in long-lasting Graves disease (dated by TCRdb to the early 2020s). Study-wide context: Persistent Graves' disease was defined as persistently positive TSH receptor autoantibodies together with antithyroid drug treatment for over 5 years. On average, persistent Graves' disease patients in the clinical cohort had been on antithyroid drugs for approximately ten years. Persistent Graves' disease patients were compared with newly diagnosed Graves' disease patients by peripheral blood TCR sequencing and RNA sequencing. The study took place in China and was registered as a clinical trial. A total of some 35 samples underwent TCR sequencing: some 13 from persistent and roughly 20 from newly diagnosed Graves' disease patients.

The germline V gene provides CDR1 SGHTA and CDR2 FQGNSA. The trim is 3 bases for V and 8 bases for J, with a gap of 8 bases between the germline ends. The CDR3 runs 12 amino acids, cysteine and phenylalanine included. Only the CDR3 part of the read is kept: 36 bases, read in frame from the first base. Paper-wide results and their limitations: Only the TCR beta chain was sequenced and analyzed. Preferential use of TRBV28, TRBJ1-2 and TRBJ2-5 was observed in persistent disease, whereas TRBV20-1 and TRBJ2-1 were favored in newly diagnosed disease. The small sample size was acknowledged by the authors as a limitation that may reduce accuracy. Because the primary lesion, thyroid tissue, could not be accessed, the study looked at peripheral blood alone. A larger number of public clonotypes was shared among persistent patients (2,741) than among newly diagnosed patients (approximately 1,000). Lower TCR Shannon entropy and fewer highly expanded clones were observed in persistent Graves' disease patients than in newly diagnosed patients, which suggested clonal expansion.

The protocol used for the library was multiplex PCR. Sequencing relied on an Illumina HiSeq 4000. iRepertoire HTBI primers and Arm-PCR amplification of CDR3 regions were used to construct TCR beta libraries. Before sequencing, the PCR products went through gel purification. The authors' analysis ran thus. A total of under 80 TRBV and approximately 13 TRBJ segments were identified across samples and were used for gene usage analysis of CDR3 amino acid clonotypes. Filtered high-quality paired reads were merged into contigs using COPE and FqMerger. Contigs were aligned with BLAST to IMGT TRBV, TRBD and TRBJ reference genes, and CDR3 was defined per IMGT. Highly expanded clones were defined as clonotypes with a frequency above 0.1%. Repertoire diversity was measured by Shannon entropy, and V-J evenness by the Gini coefficient. Clonotypes shared by more than one individual were considered public. The public reads were reprocessed in TCRdb via fastp at Q25 and MiXCR, keeping in-frame beta chains. Every entry covers one CDR3 protein and lists the most common genes and DNA from its rows. The V and J calls come from TCRdb's annotation, not from the publication. The sample table shows about 310,000 distinct CDR3 sequences, and under 25% are seen once. Around three fifths of the sample lies in the top ten.

The time point label here, explained by the study, means: persistent/refractory GD, antithyroid drugs over 5 years with positive TRAb. RNA was extracted from PBMCs in TRIzol for both TCR sequencing and RNA sequencing. The diagnosis of Graves' disease followed American Thyroid Association guidelines. Patients were recruited from an endocrinology department in Xi'an, China. From each patient, roughly 9 milliliters of peripheral blood was collected into an EDTA anticoagulant tube. Ficoll Paque Plus density gradient separation was used to isolate PBMCs, and no further T cell sorting was done. An Agilent 2100 Bioanalyzer and agarose gel were used to assess RNA quality, and a NanoDrop 2000 was used to measure RNA concentration.

The clonotype comes from a female donor with Graves disease. The specimen comprised peripheral blood mononuclear cells (PBMCs), sampled when the disease was refractory, from a patient treated with antithyroid drugs. The rearranged chain carries TRBV7-2 and TRBJ1-3; the D gene cannot be named for sure. The CDR3 protein: CASSFAADTIYF. At the DNA level, the sequence is TGTGCCAGCAGCTTCGCTGCTGACACCATATATTTT.